The 20 T cell receptor beta chains below come from one sample, sequenced in a study of cytomegalovirus exposure and HLA in healthy donors (dated by TCRdb to about 2017). Libraries were prepared through the immunoSEQ multiplex PCR assay. The immuneACCESS repertoire file appears here via TCRdb, limited to in-frame rearrangements. These files lack a portion of the clones; in checked studies, under half of the deficit traces to unresolved V genes, and the cause of the others is not known. This sample lists about 310,000 clones; approximately 91% were detected once. The top ten clonotypes cover about 0.96% of the sample. Sequencing input: PBMCs. The source is a man aged 25-45 years in good health and CMV-seronegative.

The rearrangement joins TRBV7-9 to TRBJ1-1; maybe TRBD1 (6 bases). There are 19 residues in the CDR3. V shed 6 bases and J shed 1 base, with 27 bases lying between them. Germline CDR1 reads SEHNR; CDR2 reads FQNEAQ (reference sequence). CDR3 residues: CASSRYPMGAGGKNTEAFF. CDR3 bases: TGTGCCAGCAGTAGATATCCTATGGGGGCGGGAGGGAAGAACACTGAAGCTTTCTTT. The whole variable domain, filled in from reference TRBV7-9 and TRBJ1-1, reads DTGVSQNPRHKITKRGQNVTFRCDPISEHNRLYWYRQTLGQGPEFLTYFQNEAQLEKSRLLSDRFSAERPKGSFSTLEIQRTEQGDSAMYLCASSRYPMGAGGKNTEAFFGQGTRLTVV.

The gene calls are TRBV10-3 and TRBJ1-5; D is uncertain. CDR1 and CDR2 (germline): ENHRY, SYGVKD. The CDR3 spans 13 residues. Trimming stripped 3 bases from V and 4 bases from J, with 7 bases between. CDR3 region: CAISEGANQPQHF. The DNA for the CDR3 is TGTGCCATCAGTGAAGGAGCAAATCAGCCCCAGCATTTT.

The chain is built from TRBV27 and TRBJ1-1, with 7 nucleotides matching TRBD1. The junction had 10 bases not matched to a gene; V was cut back by 4 bases and J by 11 bases. This CDR3 comprises 13 residues. CDR1 is MNHEY, CDR2 SMNVEV, per germline (reference sequence). The CDR3 here is CASSSHMTGYAFF. CDR3 sequence (DNA): TGTGCCAGCAGTTCCCACATGACAGGGTACGCTTTCTTT.

This clone was recorded a few times. The rearrangement joins TRBV27 to TRBJ1-6; the match to TRBD1 covers 7 bases. J gave up 8 bases and V 5 bases, and 3 bases lay outside the gene matches. CDR1 and CDR2 from the germline V gene are MNHEY and SMNVEV (reference sequence). The CDR3 covers 13 residues. CDR3 sequence: CASSRQGYSPLHF. The CDR3 DNA sequence: TGTGCCAGCAGTCGACAGGGATATTCACCCCTCCACTTT.

The chain employs TRBV11-2 and TRBJ1-3; the match to TRBD1 covers 7 bases. CDR1 is SGHAT, CDR2 FQNNGV, per germline. Trimming at V came to 3 bases and at J to 0 bases, leaving 8 bases not matched to a gene. CDR3 length: 17 residues. The CDR3 is CASSLHGDSHSGNTIYF. DNA for the CDR3: TGTGCCAGCAGCTTGCACGGGGACAGCCACTCTGGAAACACCATATATTTT.

The CDR3 DNA follows: TGTGCCAGCAGCTTAGATTGGCGTCTAGCGGGGGACCGGGAGACCCAGTACTTC. Its protein product is CASSLDWRLAGDRETQYF. The chain uses TRBV11-2 and TRBJ2-5; 10 nucleotides agree with TRBD2. CDR3 size: 18 residues. Per the germline V gene, CDR1 is SGHAT and CDR2 is FQNNGV. The J segment lost 5 bases and the V segment lost 0 bases, leaving 12 bases of the junction unmatched.

This clone appeared a few times. This sample also contains other DNA sequences that code for the same CDR3. CDR3 DNA: TGCGCCAGCAGAACCGGGACTACGAACACCGGGGAGCTGTTTTTT. Protein: CASRTGTTNTGELFF. This chain uses TRBV5-1 with TRBJ2-2, with TRBD2 identical over 7 bases. Germline V gene sequence: CDR1 SGHRS, CDR2 YFSETQ. Trimming cost V 5 bases and J 0 bases; bases outside gene matches: 4. The CDR3 is made up of 15 amino acids.

The genes are TRBV10-2 and TRBJ2-3, with TRBD1 matching over 9 bases. With V trimmed by 6 bases and J by 1 base, 5 bases remained unmatched. The V gene's germline CDR1 is WSHSY and CDR2 SAAADI. The CDR3 sequence is 15 residues long. CDR3 sequence reads: CASRPRTGGTDTQYF. CDR3 sequence (DNA): TGCGCCAGCAGACCACGGACAGGGGGCACAGATACGCAGTATTTT.

The chain carries TRBV18 and TRBJ2-1; 8 bases match TRBD2. J was trimmed by 1 base and V by 1 base; bases with no gene match: 9. The CDR3 has 18 amino acids. Germline loops: CDR1 KGHSH, CDR2 LQKENI. CDR3 residues: CASSPLGGGRGSYNEQFF. CDR3 DNA: TGTGCCAGCTCACCACTCGGGGGGGGGCGCGGGTCCTACAATGAGCAGTTCTTC.

This clone was observed a few times. CDR3 DNA: TGTGCCAGCAGCCAATACAGGGGAAATATGAATTCACCCCTCCACTTT. Protein sequence: CASSQYRGNMNSPLHF. This rearrangement joins TRBV14 to TRBJ1-6, with 7 bases identical to TRBD1. The CDR3 runs 16 residues. Trimming cost V 2 bases and J 7 bases; bases outside gene matches: 8. Per germline, CDR1 SGHDN and CDR2 FVKESK.

This clone appeared once. The gene calls are TRBV27 and TRBJ2-7; 11 nucleotides match TRBD2. Germline V gene lookup returns CDR1 MNHEY and CDR2 SMNVEV (reference sequence). J was trimmed by 0 bases and V by 6 bases; bases with no gene match: 4. There are 15 residues in the CDR3. CDR3: CASRALAGGSYEQYF. Written as DNA, the CDR3 is TGTGCCAGCAGAGCCCTAGCGGGGGGCTCCTACGAGCAGTACTTC.

This chain links TRBV6-1 with TRBJ2-1; TRBD2 matches at 8 bases. Losses at the gene ends were 10 bases for V and 7 bases for J; bases not matched to a gene: 12. This CDR3 is built from 14 residues. Germline assignment: CDR1 MNHNS and CDR2 SASEGT. The CDR3 loop reads CATRWVAGINEQFF. In DNA, the CDR3 is TGTGCCACTAGATGGGTAGCGGGGATTAATGAGCAGTTCTTC.

The rearrangement joins TRBV2 to TRBJ1-1; D call uncertain. In germline, CDR1 is SNHLY, CDR2 FYNNEI. With 9 bases removed from V and 7 bases from J, the gap between germline ends came to 9 bases. The CDR3 is 10 amino acids. The CDR3 is CASLLIEAFF. For the CDR3, the DNA is TGTGCCAGTTTGCTAATTGAAGCTTTCTTT.

This chain connects TRBV7-2 to TRBJ2-3; 11 nucleotides agree with TRBD2. V lost 5 bases and J lost 0; bases outside the gene matches: 13. Germline lookup yields CDR1 SGHTA and CDR2 FQGNSA. The CDR3 extends over 19 amino acids. CDR3 in DNA: TGTGCCAGCAGCCCCTACCTAGCGGGGGGACCTGCTAGCACAGATACGCAGTATTTT. Its translation: CASSPYLAGGPASTDTQYF.

The genes are TRBV18 and TRBJ1-1, with 7 bases identical to TRBD1. Germline values: CDR1 KGHSH, CDR2 LQKENI. The CDR3 covers 15 residues. Trimming at V came to 4 bases and at J to 1 base, leaving 6 bases not matched to a gene. Here the CDR3 reads CASSRQGGGNTEAFF. CDR3 bases: TGTGCCAGCTCACGACAGGGCGGAGGGAACACTGAAGCTTTCTTT.

V gene TRBV6-5 combines with J gene TRBJ1-1; unclear D gene. Germline CDR1 and CDR2: MNHEY and SVGAGI. CDR3 size: 15 residues. Trimming took 7 bases from V and 1 from J, leaving 16 bases between them. The CDR3 sequence is CASKLIFVRNTEAFF. The CDR3, as DNA: TGTGCCAGCAAATTAATCTTCGTTCGGAACACTGAAGCTTTCTTT.

The sample holds a few counts of this clone. The chain joins TRBV6-5 to TRBJ1-2; 7 nucleotides line up with TRBD1. Germline loops: CDR1 MNHEY, CDR2 SVGAGI. Losses at the gene ends were 10 bases for V and 3 bases for J; bases not matched to a gene: 8. The CDR3 has 13 residues. CDR3 coding DNA: TGTGCCACCCGAGGGGGCCGGGACTATGGCTACACCTTC. Amino acids: CATRGGRDYGYTF.

V is TRBV5-5 and J is TRBJ1-3, with D tentatively TRBD1 (5 bases). Germline V gene data show CDR1 as SGHKS and CDR2 as YYEKEE (reference sequence). Trimming removed 4 bases from V and 2 bases from J, with 10 bases in between. The CDR3 runs to 14 residues. CDR3 in amino acids: CASSKDIPGNTIYF. The CDR3 DNA follows: TGTGCCAGCAGCAAGGACATCCCTGGAAACACCATATATTTT.

V gene TRBV19 combines with J gene TRBJ2-5; maybe TRBD2 (5 bases). V was pared by 3 bases and J by 3 bases, with 11 bases between. Germline CDR1 LNHDA, CDR2 SQIVND (reference sequence). The CDR3 covers 14 residues. The CDR3 reads CASSMFVGKETQYF. As DNA, the CDR3 is TGTGCCAGTAGTATGTTCGTCGGGAAAGAGACCCAGTACTTC.

The chain links TRBV4-1 to TRBJ1-5; 8 nucleotides agree with TRBD1. V was pared by 2 bases and J by 3 bases, with 6 bases of the junction left unmatched. The germline CDR1 and CDR2 sequences are MGHRA and YSYEKL. This CDR3 has 16 residues. The CDR3: CASSQPGQAHNQPQHF. Here the CDR3 DNA reads TGCGCCAGCAGCCAACCGGGACAGGCTCACAATCAGCCCCAGCATTTT.